This T cell receptor (beta chain) was sequenced during a study of cytomegalovirus exposure and HLA in healthy donors. General observations from the study: In vitro checks showed that a few CMV-associated chains really do target CMV antigens. The study flagged 150 to 200 TCR beta chains as cytomegalovirus-associated.

Method: immunoSEQ multiplex PCR; TCRdb's copy keeps in-frame clones and lacks some. The repertoire holds about 130,000 clones, with approximately 84% as singletons. Comments on this clone: The antigen is unknown.

The germline V gene has CDR1 SGHTA and CDR2 FQGNSA. The trim removed 5 bases at V and 7 bases at J, leaving 10 bases unmatched. This CDR3 has 15 amino acids. Sequenced input: PBMCs. This chain joins TRBV7-2 and TRBJ2-1; 8 nucleotides line up with TRBD1. This TCR was sampled from a man between 25 and 39 years old in good health and CMV-seropositive. Written as DNA, the CDR3 is TGTGCCAGCAGCGCCCGAGGACAGGGTGTGAATGAGCAGTTCTTC. It translates to CASSARGQGVNEQFF.